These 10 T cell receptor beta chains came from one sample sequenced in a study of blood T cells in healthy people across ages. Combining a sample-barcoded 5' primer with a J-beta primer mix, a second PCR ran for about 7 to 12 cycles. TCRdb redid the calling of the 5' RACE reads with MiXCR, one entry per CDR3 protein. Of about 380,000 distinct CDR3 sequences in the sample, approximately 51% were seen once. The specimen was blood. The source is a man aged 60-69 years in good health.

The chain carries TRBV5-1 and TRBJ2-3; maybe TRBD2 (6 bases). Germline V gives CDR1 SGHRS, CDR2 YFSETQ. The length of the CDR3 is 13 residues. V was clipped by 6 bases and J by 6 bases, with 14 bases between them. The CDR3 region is CASKEGIRDTQYF. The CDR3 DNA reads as TGCGCCAGCAAGGAGGGGATTCGGGATACGCAGTATTTT.

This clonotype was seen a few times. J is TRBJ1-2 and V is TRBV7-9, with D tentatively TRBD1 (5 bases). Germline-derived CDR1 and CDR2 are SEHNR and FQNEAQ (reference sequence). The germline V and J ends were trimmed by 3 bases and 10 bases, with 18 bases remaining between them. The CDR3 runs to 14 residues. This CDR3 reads CASSFRGRVNYYTF. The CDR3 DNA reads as TGTGCCAGCAGCTTCCGGGGCCGCGTAAATTACTACACCTTC.

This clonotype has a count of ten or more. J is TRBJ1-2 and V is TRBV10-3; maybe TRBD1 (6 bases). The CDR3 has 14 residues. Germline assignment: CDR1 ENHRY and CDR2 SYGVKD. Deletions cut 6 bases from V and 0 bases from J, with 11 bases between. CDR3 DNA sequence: TGTGCCATCAGCTCAAGGGGGACTAACTATGGCTACACCTTC. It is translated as CAISSRGTNYGYTF.

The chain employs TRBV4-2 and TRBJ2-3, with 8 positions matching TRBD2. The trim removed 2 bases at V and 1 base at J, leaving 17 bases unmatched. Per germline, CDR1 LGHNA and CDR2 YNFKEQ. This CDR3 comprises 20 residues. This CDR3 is CASSQRGGRGGQIGTDTQYF. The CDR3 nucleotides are TGTGCCAGCAGCCAACGGGGCGGACGGGGGGGCCAGATCGGCACAGATACGCAGTATTTT.

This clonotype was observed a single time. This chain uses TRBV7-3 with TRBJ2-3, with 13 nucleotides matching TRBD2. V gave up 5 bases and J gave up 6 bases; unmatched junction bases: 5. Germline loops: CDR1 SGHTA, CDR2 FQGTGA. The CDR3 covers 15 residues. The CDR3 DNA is TGTGCCAGCAGCGTACTAGCGGGAGGGGCGGATACGCAGTATTTT. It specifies CASSVLAGGADTQYF.

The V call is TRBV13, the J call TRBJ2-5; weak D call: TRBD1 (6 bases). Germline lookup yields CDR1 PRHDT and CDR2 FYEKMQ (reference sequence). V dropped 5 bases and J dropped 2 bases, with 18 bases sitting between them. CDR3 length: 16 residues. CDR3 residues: CASSLYGTGQQETQYF. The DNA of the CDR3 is TGTGCCAGCAGCCTCTACGGTACAGGGCAACAAGAGACCCAGTACTTC.

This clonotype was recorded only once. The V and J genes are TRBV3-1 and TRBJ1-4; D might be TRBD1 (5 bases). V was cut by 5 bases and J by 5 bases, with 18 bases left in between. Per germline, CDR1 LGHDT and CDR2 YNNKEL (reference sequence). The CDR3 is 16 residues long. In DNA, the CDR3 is TGTGCCAGCAGCGCCCCGGGACTCAGGACGAATGAAAAACTGTTTTTT. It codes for CASSAPGLRTNEKLFF.

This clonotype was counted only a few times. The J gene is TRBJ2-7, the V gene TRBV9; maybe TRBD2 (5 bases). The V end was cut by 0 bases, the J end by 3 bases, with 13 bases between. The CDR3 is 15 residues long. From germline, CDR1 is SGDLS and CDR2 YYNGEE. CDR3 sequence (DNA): TGTGCCAGCAGCGTAGACAGCGGCCAGCTCTACGAGCAGTACTTC. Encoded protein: CASSVDSGQLYEQYF.

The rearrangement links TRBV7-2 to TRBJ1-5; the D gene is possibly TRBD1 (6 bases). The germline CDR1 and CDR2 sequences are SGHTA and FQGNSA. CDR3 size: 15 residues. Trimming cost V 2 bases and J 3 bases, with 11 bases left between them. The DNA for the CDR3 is TGTGCCAGCAGCTTATTCGGACAGCACAATCAGCCCCAGCATTTT. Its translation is CASSLFGQHNQPQHF. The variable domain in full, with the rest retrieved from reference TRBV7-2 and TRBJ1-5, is GAGVSQSPSNKVTEKGKDVELRCDPISGHTALYWYRQSLGQGLEFLIYFQGNSAPDKSGLPSDRFSAERTGGSVSTLTIQRTQQEDSAVYLCASSLFGQHNQPQHFGDGTRLSIL.

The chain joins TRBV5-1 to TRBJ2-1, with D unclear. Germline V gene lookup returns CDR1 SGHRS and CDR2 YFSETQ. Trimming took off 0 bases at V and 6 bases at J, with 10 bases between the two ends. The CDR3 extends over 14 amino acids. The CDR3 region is CASSLGGSSNEQFF. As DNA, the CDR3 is TGCGCCAGCAGCTTGGGTGGTAGCTCCAATGAGCAGTTCTTC.